This T cell receptor beta chain came from a study of cytomegalovirus exposure and HLA in healthy donors. On this clone itself: Its specificity is unknown.

General observations from the study: TCR sequences were mostly rare, though some public TCRs occurred in many donors. The authors enumerated 150 to 200 TCR beta chains as linked to cytomegalovirus. According to a subsequent analysis, TCR clusters identified in the first cohort showed a tendency to co-occur across the approximately 110 validation repertoires.

V was clipped by 3 bases and J by 6 bases; unmatched bases: 4. Germline CDR1 SGHTA, CDR2 FQGNSA. This CDR3 region has 14 residues. This table comes from immunoSEQ multiplex PCR, and its TCRdb copy is limited to in-frame clones, with some not included. The sample holds some 120,000 clones, about 94% seen once. V and J are TRBV7-2 and TRBJ2-2; 7 bases are a match to TRBD1. The sequenced sample consisted of PBMCs. This TCR was recovered from a woman in her late teens or twenties in good health and CMV-seronegative. CDR3 nucleotides: TGTGCCAGCAGCTTCCAGAGGGGGCCCGGGGAGCTGTTTTTT. This sequence encodes CASSFQRGPGELFF.